The 26 T cell receptor beta chains below come from one sample, sequenced in a study of early T cells in non-severe SARS-CoV-2 infection. TCRdb re-called the 5' RACE reads through MiXCR, storing one row per CDR3 protein. Of 25,000 to 35,000 distinct CDR3 sequences in the sample, 5.5% to 7% were seen once. The sample consisted of whole blood. These receptor sequences come from an adult who was a healthcare worker with PCR-confirmed SARS-CoV-2 infection or an uninfected control (not recorded which).

This clonotype was found many times. This CDR3 is CAAGPSGDTGELFF. DNA of the CDR3: TGCGCCGCTGGGCCTAGCGGGGACACCGGGGAGCTGTTTTTT. The chain links TRBV10-2 to TRBJ2-2; 9 positions match TRBD2. Unmatched junction bases numbered 7, after V lost 11 bases and J lost 3 bases. The CDR3 is made up of 14 amino acids. Germline V lookup: CDR1 WSHSY, CDR2 SAAADI.

This clonotype was picked up many times. CDR3 residues: CATSALRGQGENYGYTF. CDR3 DNA: TGTGCCACCAGCGCCCTCCGCGGGCAGGGGGAAAATTATGGCTACACCTTC. The V call is TRBV15, the J call TRBJ1-2; 7 bases align to TRBD1. There are 17 residues in the CDR3. Germline assignment: CDR1 LNHNV and CDR2 YYDKDF (reference sequence). The V segment lost 5 bases and the J segment 5 bases; nucleotides outside the gene matches: 17.

This clonotype was detected many times. The V gene is TRBV7-2, the J gene TRBJ2-2, with TRBD2 matching over 8 bases. Germline V gene sequence: CDR1 SGHTA, CDR2 FQGNSA. The CDR3 spans 18 residues. With 1 base clipped from V and 5 bases from J, the junction kept 12 bases outside the gene matches. This CDR3 is CASSLEASLAGLTGELFF. CDR3 nucleotides: TGTGCCAGCAGCTTAGAGGCTTCGCTAGCGGGCCTAACCGGGGAGCTGTTTTTT.

This clonotype has a handful of counts. The chain is built from TRBV6-1 and TRBJ2-3, with 9 bases fitting TRBD1. Germline trimming cut 6 bases from V and 2 bases from J; bases unmatched to any gene: 6. The CDR3 covers 15 residues. CDR1 is MNHNS and CDR2 is SASEGT in the germline V gene. This chain's CDR3 is CASRTGQGYTDTQYF. The CDR3 DNA reads as TGTGCCAGCAGGACGGGACAGGGATACACAGATACGCAGTATTTT.

The table lists this clonotype with many counts. J is TRBJ2-5 and V is TRBV7-6; no reliable D call. Trimming took off 1 base at V and 3 bases at J, with 9 bases between the two ends. This CDR3 comprises 14 residues. The germline V gene has CDR1 SGHVS and CDR2 FNYEAQ. CDR3 amino acids: CASSLVDTKETQYF. The CDR3 DNA sequence: TGTGCCAGCAGCTTAGTGGATACAAAAGAGACCCAGTACTTC.

This clonotype was seen repeatedly, ten times or more. The V gene is TRBV20-1, the J gene TRBJ2-7; no firm D call. Germline CDR1 DFQATT, CDR2 SNEGSKA (reference sequence). Trimming cost V 3 bases and J 0 bases, with 9 bases left between them. This CDR3 comprises 13 residues. CDR3 sequence reads: CSARSASSYEQYF. The CDR3 DNA reads TGCAGTGCTAGGAGCGCTTCCTCCTACGAGCAGTACTTC.

This chain connects TRBV20-1 to TRBJ2-3, with 9 nucleotides matching TRBD1. CDR1 is DFQATT and CDR2 is SNEGSKA in the germline V gene (reference sequence). The V gene end was trimmed by 6 bases and the J gene end by 3 bases; junction bases not matched to a gene: 10. The CDR3 has 15 residues. DNA for the CDR3: TGCAGTGCGGACGGGACAGGGAAGAGGACAGATACGCAGTATTTT. This gives the protein CSADGTGKRTDTQYF.

V usage is TRBV27 and J usage is TRBJ2-7; D is ambiguous. V was pared by 8 bases and J by 2 bases, with 13 bases between. CDR3 length: 13 amino acids. Germline V gene sequence: CDR1 MNHEY, CDR2 SMNVEV (reference sequence). CDR3 protein: CASPRSRPYEQYF. CDR3 coding DNA: TGTGCCAGCCCTAGGTCGCGCCCCTACGAGCAGTACTTC.

This chain connects TRBV20-1 to TRBJ1-1; D not certain. This CDR3 is built from 14 residues. The germline V and J ends were trimmed by 6 bases and 2 bases, with 16 bases remaining between them. The germline gives CDR1 DFQATT, CDR2 SNEGSKA (reference sequence). CDR3 in DNA: TGCAGTGCCCCCGGTGGCAATACAAACACTGAAGCTTTCTTT. Amino acid sequence: CSAPGGNTNTEAFF.

In this sample, this clonotype turned up many times. The CDR3 loop is CASSTRAPTGGYEQYF. The CDR3 region has the DNA TGTGCCAGCAGTACAAGAGCCCCGACAGGGGGTTACGAGCAGTACTTC. The rearrangement links TRBV28 to TRBJ2-7, with 9 bases aligning to TRBD1. The CDR3 totals 16 residues. Germline trimming cut 5 bases from V and 4 bases from J; bases unmatched to any gene: 12. CDR1 and CDR2 (germline): MDHEN, SYDVKM.

Only a few counts were recorded for this clonotype. The CDR3 coding sequence is TGTGCCAGCAGTCCCCGGGGGACAGGAGTGTACGAGCAGTACTTC. Protein: CASSPRGTGVYEQYF. The chain is built from TRBV12-3 or TRBV12-4 and TRBJ2-7; 8 bases align to TRBD1. J gave up 4 bases and V 5 bases, and 10 bases lay outside the gene matches. This CDR3 has 15 residues.

The genes are TRBV29-1 and TRBJ2-7, with TRBD1 matching 8 bases. The CDR3 runs 13 residues. Germline V lookup: CDR1 SQVTM, CDR2 ANQGSEA. V gave up 4 bases and J gave up 4 bases; unmatched junction bases: 6. CDR3 nucleotide sequence: TGCAGCGTTGTCTACTACAGGGGGTACGAGCAGTACTTC. It is translated as CSVVYYRGYEQYF.

There are many counts of this clonotype. The DNA of the CDR3 is TGCGCCAGCACGGACGGTTATAACTATGGCTACACCTTC. The encoded protein is CASTDGYNYGYTF. V and J are TRBV10-2 and TRBJ1-2; D gene uncertain. V dropped 7 bases and J dropped 1 base, with 10 bases sitting between them. CDR1 and CDR2 (germline): WSHSY, SAAADI. This CDR3 spans 13 amino acids.

This clonotype occurred a few times. The CDR3 end shows no conserved phenylalanine or tryptophan, and so a read error is likely. V gene TRBV6-5 combines with J gene TRBJ2-2, with 9 bases lining up with TRBD1. The V gene's germline CDR1 is MNHEY and CDR2 SVGAGI. The CDR3 is 14 amino acids. J gave up 3 bases and V 8 bases, and 4 bases lay outside the gene matches. CDR3 residues: CASGRTGDTGELFS. CDR3 DNA sequence: TGTGCCAGCGGAAGGACAGGGGACACCGGGGAGCTGTTTTCT.

This clonotype came up many times. The J gene is TRBJ1-1, the V gene TRBV6-1, with 9 bases lining up with TRBD1. Trimming took 3 bases from V and 2 from J; bases not matched to a gene: 1. Per the germline V gene, CDR1 is MNHNS and CDR2 is SASEGT. The CDR3 contains 14 residues. CDR3 coding DNA: TGTGCCAGCAGTGAGACAGGGGGTAACACTGAAGCTTTCTTT. The encoded protein is CASSETGGNTEAFF.

The genes are TRBV30 and TRBJ1-4; TRBD1 might be the D (5 bases). Germline CDR1 reads GTSNPN; CDR2 reads SVGIG (reference sequence). CDR3 size: 13 residues. Trimming took 3 bases from V and 7 from J, leaving 12 bases between them. The CDR3 DNA reads TGTGCCTGGAGCGGGGGAAGGGGTGAAAAACTGTTTTTT. It specifies CAWSGGRGEKLFF.

This clonotype has at least ten counts. The chain has TRBV7-6 and TRBJ2-2, with a possible D match to TRBD1 (5 bases). Germline V gene data show CDR1 as SGHVS and CDR2 as FNYEAQ. The V gene lost 5 bases and the J gene lost 4 bases, with 8 bases spanning the gap. The CDR3 spans 13 residues. The CDR3: CASSRQGTGELFF. Written as DNA, the CDR3 is TGTGCCAGCAGCCGCCAGGGCACCGGGGAGCTGTTTTTT.

This clonotype was observed many times. The chain employs TRBV11-2 and TRBJ2-5, with D tentatively TRBD1 or TRBD2 (6 bases each). This CDR3 has 15 amino acids. Germline V gives CDR1 SGHAT, CDR2 FQNNGV. V lost 5 bases and J lost 4, with 17 bases in between. The CDR3 is CASSLTRGGRETQYF. In DNA, the CDR3 is TGTGCCAGCAGCCTGACTAGAGGGGGGAGAGAGACCCAGTACTTC. The whole variable domain, filled in from reference TRBV11-2 and TRBJ2-5, reads EAGVAQSPRYKIIEKRQSVAFWCNPISGHATLYWYQQILGQGPKLLIQFQNNGVVDDSQLPKDRFSAERLKGVDSTLKIQPAKLEDSAVYLCASSLTRGGRETQYFGPGTRLLVL.

The rearrangement uses TRBV6-6 and TRBJ1-5; D is undetermined. Per germline, CDR1 MNHNY and CDR2 SVGAGI (reference sequence). V lost 4 bases, J lost 3 bases, and 7 bases lay in between. The CDR3 sequence is 13 residues long. The CDR3 DNA is TGTGCCAGCAGTTTCAGAGACAATCAGCCCCAGCATTTT. It translates to CASSFRDNQPQHF.

This rearrangement joins TRBV12-2 to TRBJ2-1; the table's TRBD1 call for D was not verified on the DNA. TRBV12-2 is termed a pseudogene. CDR3 length: 15 residues. The CDR3: CASRLAPRGGQGQFF. CDR3 nucleotide sequence: TGTGCAAGTCGCTTAGCACCCCGCGGGGGGCAGGGGCAGTTCTTC.

The chain recombines TRBV20-1 with TRBJ2-2, with a weak D call TRBD2 (6 bases). CDR1 is DFQATT and CDR2 is SNEGSKA in the germline V gene (reference sequence). The CDR3 is 16 residues long. Trimming removed 1 base from V and 0 bases from J, with 12 bases in between. In DNA form, the CDR3 reads TGCAGTGCTAGAGGGACTATCAACGCGAACACCGGGGAGCTGTTTTTT. The encoded protein is CSARGTINANTGELFF.

Within the sample, this clonotype is large (0.1 to 1%). The chain is built from TRBV10-3 and TRBJ2-5; D remains unclear. Germline lookup yields CDR1 ENHRY and CDR2 SYGVKD. CDR3 length equals 14 residues. The V end was cut by 2 bases, the J end by 4 bases, with 11 bases between. CDR3 sequence (DNA): TGTGCCATCAGTGAGCCGGGCTGGGGAGAGACCCAGTACTTC. Translation gives CAISEPGWGETQYF.

This clonotype was found many times. The chain recombines TRBV2 with TRBJ1-5; no clear D. Trimming cost V 8 bases and J 1 base, with 9 bases left between them. CDR3 length equals 13 residues. The germline gives CDR1 SNHLY, CDR2 FYNNEI. CDR3 sequence: CASVRESNQPQHF. The CDR3 DNA reads TGTGCCAGCGTGCGGGAGAGCAATCAGCCCCAGCATTTT.

V is TRBV7-6 and J is TRBJ2-1; 7 nucleotides align to TRBD2. Losses at the gene ends were 0 bases for V and 3 bases for J; bases not matched to a gene: 2. Germline CDR1 and CDR2: SGHVS and FNYEAQ. The CDR3 covers 15 residues. CDR3 region: CASSLAGEGYNEQFF. The CDR3 DNA follows: TGTGCCAGCAGCTTAGCGGGGGAGGGCTACAATGAGCAGTTCTTC.

At least ten counts were recorded for this clonotype. V usage is TRBV7-2 and J usage is TRBJ2-1; 7 bases map to TRBD1. Germline CDR1 reads SGHTA; CDR2 reads FQGNSA. The ends lost 5 bases at V and 3 bases at J; junction bases unmatched: 4. The CDR3 extends over 14 amino acids. The CDR3 loop reads CASSGRQGYNEQFF. The CDR3 DNA reads as TGTGCCAGCAGCGGCCGACAGGGCTACAATGAGCAGTTCTTC.

This clonotype was detected a few times. The chain employs TRBV9 and TRBJ2-5; D remains ambiguous. Germline values: CDR1 SGDLS, CDR2 YYNGEE. V was cut by 0 bases and J by 4 bases, with 10 bases left in between. The length of the CDR3 is 14 residues. CDR3 loop: CASSVGGAGETQYF. CDR3 DNA sequence: TGTGCCAGCAGCGTAGGTGGCGCTGGAGAGACCCAGTACTTC.